In its sample, the clone carrying this T cell receptor beta chain was seen once. Its antigen is unknown. Every bit of the isolated RNA underwent reverse transcription, so sequencing read expressed TCRB transcripts. Produced via immunoSEQ multiplex PCR; TCRdb's table is partial and in-frame only. The repertoire holds some 350,000 clones, with roughly a tenth as singletons. The data derive from a study of beta chain features in type 1 diabetes. Overall study results and limits: When Type 1 diabetes patients were examined, their TCRB CDR3s proved moderately but significantly shorter in all four CD4+ subsets.

This TCR came from a man aged 25 to 40 with type 1 diabetes. Sequenced input: central memory CD4+ T cells from blood.

The CDR3 region has the DNA TGTGCCAGCAGCTTATGGGGACTGGGAAACATTCAGTACTTC. Its protein is CASSLWGLGNIQYF. V usage is TRBV7-8 and J usage is TRBJ2-4, with a weak D call TRBD2 (6 bases). CDR1 and CDR2 from the germline V gene are SGHVS and FQNEAQ. The V end lost 2 bases, the J end lost 6 bases, and 11 bases lay between the germline ends. The CDR3 runs to 14 residues.